These T cell receptor beta chains were read from a single sample in a study of T-cell memory formation after mild COVID-19. One entry per CDR3 protein, called by TCRdb with MiXCR from the 5' RACE reads. The data show roughly 600,000 distinct CDR3 sequences, about a sixth seen once. The material sequenced was PBMCs or a T cell subset sorted from them (not recorded which). These receptors were obtained from an adult woman who had mild COVID-19 (a few samples of this study predate the infection). Cell type and time point are not known. Both conserved end residues are part of each CDR3. A D gene is named only where the DNA matches it firmly. Not all rows give a size; the values are once, few, many and, for expanded clones, a class.

CASSEAPTHVGWLWYGYTF | TGTGCCAGCAGTGAAGCGCCTACACATGTCGGCTGGTTATGGTATGGCTACACCTTC | TRBV2 | NA | TRBJ1-2 | NA
CSARSRTGDSYEQYF | TGCAGTGCTAGAAGTAGGACAGGGGACTCCTACGAGCAGTACTTC | TRBV20-1 | TRBD1 | TRBJ2-7 | NA
CASSWMGGPNYGYTF | TGTGCCAGCAGTTGGATGGGGGGCCCTAACTATGGCTACACCTTC | TRBV7-2 | NA | TRBJ1-2 | few
CASSLDIRGYTF | TGTGCCAGCAGTTTAGACATCCGGGGCTACACCTTC | TRBV12-3/TRBV12-4 | NA | TRBJ1-2 | NA
CATGATSNTEAFF | TGTGCCACGGGGGCGACATCGAACACTGAAGCTTTCTTT | TRBV7-8 | NA | TRBJ1-1 | NA
CASTSGASYEQYF | TGTGCCAGCACTAGCGGCGCCTCCTACGAGCAGTACTTC | TRBV2 | TRBD2 | TRBJ2-7 | few
CASSLRGYTF | TGTGCCAGCAGCTTACGTGGCTACACCTTC | TRBV12-3/TRBV12-4 | NA | TRBJ1-2 | NA
CASSPGWYEQFF | TGTGCCAGCAGCCCCGGTTGGTATGAGCAGTTCTTC | TRBV5-6 | NA | TRBJ2-1 | NA
CASSPERNGPTDTQYF | TGTGCCAGCAGCCCGGAGAGGAACGGGCCCACAGATACGCAGTATTTT | TRBV7-6 | NA | TRBJ2-3 | few
CASSLTTGGVGYGYTF | TGTGCCAGCAGTCTAACCACAGGGGGCGTAGGCTATGGCTACACCTTC | TRBV28 | TRBD1 | TRBJ1-2 | NA
CASSQGFIAGGITDTQYF | TGTGCCAGCAGCCAAGGCTTTATAGCGGGGGGAATCACAGATACGCAGTATTTT | TRBV4-2 | TRBD2 | TRBJ2-3 | few